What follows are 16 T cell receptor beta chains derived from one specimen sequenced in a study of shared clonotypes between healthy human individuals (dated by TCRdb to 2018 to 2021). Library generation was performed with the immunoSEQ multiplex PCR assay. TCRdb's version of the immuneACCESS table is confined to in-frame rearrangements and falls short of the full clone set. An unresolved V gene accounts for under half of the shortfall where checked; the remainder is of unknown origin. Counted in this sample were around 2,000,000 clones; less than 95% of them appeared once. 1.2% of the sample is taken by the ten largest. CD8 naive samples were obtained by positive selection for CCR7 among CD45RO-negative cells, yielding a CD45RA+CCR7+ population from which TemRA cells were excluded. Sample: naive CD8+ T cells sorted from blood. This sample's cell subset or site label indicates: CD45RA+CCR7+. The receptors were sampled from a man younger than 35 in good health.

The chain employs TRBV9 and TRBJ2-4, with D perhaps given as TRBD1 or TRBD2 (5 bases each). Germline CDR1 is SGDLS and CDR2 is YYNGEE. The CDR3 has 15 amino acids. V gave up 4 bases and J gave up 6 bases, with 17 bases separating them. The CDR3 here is CASSLTGATRNIQYF. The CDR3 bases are TGTGCCAGCAGCCTAACCGGGGCCACGAGAAACATTCAGTACTTC. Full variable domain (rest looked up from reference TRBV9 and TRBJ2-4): DSGVTQTPKHLITATGQRVTLRCSPRSGDLSVYWYQQSLDQGLQFLIQYYNGEERAKGNILERFSAQQFPDLHSELNLSSLELGDSALYFCASSLTGATRNIQYFGAGTRLSVL.

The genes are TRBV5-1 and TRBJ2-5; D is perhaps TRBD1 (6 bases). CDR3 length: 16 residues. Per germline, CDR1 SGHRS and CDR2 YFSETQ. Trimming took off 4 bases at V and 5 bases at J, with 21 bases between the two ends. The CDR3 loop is CASSLTPPRGRETQYF. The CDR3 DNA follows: TGCGCCAGCAGCCTAACCCCGCCCAGGGGCCGTGAGACCCAGTACTTC.

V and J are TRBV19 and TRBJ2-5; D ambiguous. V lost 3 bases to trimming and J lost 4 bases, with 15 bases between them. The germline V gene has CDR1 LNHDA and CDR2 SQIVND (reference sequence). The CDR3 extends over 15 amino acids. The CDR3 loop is CASSIGPVAPETQYF. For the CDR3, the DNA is TGTGCCAGTAGTATTGGGCCTGTAGCCCCAGAGACCCAGTACTTC.

Here the CDR3 reads CASSNWAEQYF. The CDR3 DNA reads TGTGCCAGCAGCAATTGGGCCGAGCAGTACTTC. V is TRBV21-1 and J is TRBJ2-7; the table's TRBD1 call for D was not verified on the DNA. TRBV21-1 is assigned pseudogene status. The CDR3 is 11 amino acids.

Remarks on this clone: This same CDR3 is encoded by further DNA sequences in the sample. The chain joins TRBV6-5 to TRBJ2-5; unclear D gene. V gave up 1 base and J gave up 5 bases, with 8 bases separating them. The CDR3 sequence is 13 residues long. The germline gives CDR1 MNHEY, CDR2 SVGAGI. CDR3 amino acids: CASSYFLGETQYF. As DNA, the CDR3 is TGTGCCAGCAGTTACTTTCTCGGGGAGACCCAGTACTTC.

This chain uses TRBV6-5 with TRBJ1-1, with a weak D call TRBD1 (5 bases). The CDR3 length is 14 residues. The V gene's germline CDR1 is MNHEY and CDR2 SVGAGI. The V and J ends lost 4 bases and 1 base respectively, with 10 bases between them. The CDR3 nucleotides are TGTGCCAGCAGTTTCTTGGGGGGGAACACTGAAGCTTTCTTT. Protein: CASSFLGGNTEAFF.

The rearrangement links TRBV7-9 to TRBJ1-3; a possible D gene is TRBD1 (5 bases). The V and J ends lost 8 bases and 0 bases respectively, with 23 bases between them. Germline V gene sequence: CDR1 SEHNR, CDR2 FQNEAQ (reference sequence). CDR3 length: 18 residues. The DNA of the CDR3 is TGTGCCAGCGACATAGGTTTTGCGGGACCGGACTCTGGAAACACCATATATTTT. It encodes CASDIGFAGPDSGNTIYF.

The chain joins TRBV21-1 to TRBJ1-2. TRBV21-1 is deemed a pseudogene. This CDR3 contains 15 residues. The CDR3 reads CASSLEPTPLYGYTF. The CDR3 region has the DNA TGTGCCAGCAGCTTGGAACCAACCCCCCTCTATGGCTACACCTTC.

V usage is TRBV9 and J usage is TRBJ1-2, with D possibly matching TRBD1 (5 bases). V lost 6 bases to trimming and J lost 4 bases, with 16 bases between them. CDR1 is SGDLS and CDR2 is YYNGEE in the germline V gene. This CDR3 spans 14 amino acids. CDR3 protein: CASTPPGQFYGYTF. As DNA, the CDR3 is TGTGCCAGCACCCCGCCGGGGCAGTTCTATGGCTACACCTTC.

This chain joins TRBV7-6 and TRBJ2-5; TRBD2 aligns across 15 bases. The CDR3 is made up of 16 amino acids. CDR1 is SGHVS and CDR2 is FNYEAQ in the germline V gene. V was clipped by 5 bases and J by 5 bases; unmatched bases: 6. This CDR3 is CASSPGLAGGKETQYF. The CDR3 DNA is TGTGCCAGCAGCCCGGGACTAGCGGGAGGCAAGGAGACCCAGTACTTC.

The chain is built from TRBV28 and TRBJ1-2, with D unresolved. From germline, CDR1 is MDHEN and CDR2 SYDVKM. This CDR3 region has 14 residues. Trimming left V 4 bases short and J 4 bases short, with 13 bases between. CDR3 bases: TGTGCCAGCAGTTCCCCTTTGGATCCCTATGGCTACACCTTC. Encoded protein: CASSSPLDPYGYTF.

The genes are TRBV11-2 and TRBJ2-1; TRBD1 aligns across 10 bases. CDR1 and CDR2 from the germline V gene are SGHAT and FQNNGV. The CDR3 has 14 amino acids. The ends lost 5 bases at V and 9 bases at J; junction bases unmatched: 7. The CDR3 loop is CASSPDRGRTEQFF. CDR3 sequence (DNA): TGTGCCAGCAGCCCCGACAGGGGGCGAACTGAGCAGTTCTTC.

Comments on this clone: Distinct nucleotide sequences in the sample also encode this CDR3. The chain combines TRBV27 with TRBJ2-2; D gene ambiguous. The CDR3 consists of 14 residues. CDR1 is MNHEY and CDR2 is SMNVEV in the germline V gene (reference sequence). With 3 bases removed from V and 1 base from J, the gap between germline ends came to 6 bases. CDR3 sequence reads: CASSLDRNTGELFF. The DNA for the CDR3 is TGTGCCAGCAGTTTGGATCGGAACACCGGGGAGCTGTTTTTT.

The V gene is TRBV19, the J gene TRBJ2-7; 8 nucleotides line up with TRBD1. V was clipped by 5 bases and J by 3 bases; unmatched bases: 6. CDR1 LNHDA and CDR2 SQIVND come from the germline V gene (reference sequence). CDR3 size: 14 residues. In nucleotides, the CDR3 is TGTGCCAGTAGTTTCACCGGACAGGGCTACGAGCAGTACTTC. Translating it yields CASSFTGQGYEQYF. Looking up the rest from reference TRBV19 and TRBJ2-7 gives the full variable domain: DGGITQSPKYLFRKEGQNVTLSCEQNLNHDAMYWYRQDPGQGLRLIYYSQIVNDFQKGDIAEGYSVSREKKESFPLTVTSAQKNPTAFYLCASSFTGQGYEQYFGPGTRLTVT.

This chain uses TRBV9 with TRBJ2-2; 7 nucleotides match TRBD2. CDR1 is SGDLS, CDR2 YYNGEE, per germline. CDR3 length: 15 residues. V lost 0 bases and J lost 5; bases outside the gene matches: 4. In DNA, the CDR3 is TGTGCCAGCAGCGTAGTGGCGGGAGTAACCGGGGAGCTGTTTTTT. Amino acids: CASSVVAGVTGELFF.

CDR3 sequence reads: CASSPSGRANEQFF. As DNA, the CDR3 is TGTGCCAGCAGCCCCAGCGGGAGGGCCAATGAGCAGTTCTTC. This chain links TRBV11-3 with TRBJ2-1, with TRBD2 matching over 10 bases. The germline gives CDR1 SGHNT, CDR2 YENEEA. The CDR3 totals 14 residues. V lost 5 bases, J lost 6 bases, and 4 bases stayed unmatched.